The rows below give T cell receptor beta chains drawn from one sample of a study of blood T cell repertoires in COVID-19. This table comes from immunoSEQ multiplex PCR, and its TCRdb copy is limited to in-frame clones, with some not included. The sample shows about 120,000 clones, roughly 76% of them seen only once. The sample was peripheral blood. The receptors were gathered from a woman in her sixties or seventies with acute or convalescent COVID-19. CDR3s leave out the opening cysteine and the closing phenylalanine or tryptophan. Only some rows state a clone size, as once, few, many or a class for expanded clones.

TRBV12-3/TRBV12-4 NA ATHPRGRTIY
TRBV6-2/TRBV6-3 few ASSLRRSGGNTGELF
TRBV7-3 NA ASSLIGGTALSTDTQY
TRBV3-1/TRBV3-2 NA ASSQEDRTYSGANVLT
TRBV7-3 NA ASSLVGSGEAF
TRBV12-5 NA ASGLGTLKQGTEAF
TRBV30 NA AWTRIGTNEKLF
TRBV10-3 NA AISDLNEQY
TRBV12-3/TRBV12-4 few ASSFRTGELF
TRBV30 NA AWRPRGAEETQY
TRBV7-9 NA ASSPKGADGYT
TRBV5-1 few ASSRERNTEAF
TRBV7-9 NA ASSLLGRPYEQY
TRBV19 NA ASSPGTGDLREQY
TRBV28 NA ASSLVRPGNYGYT
TRBV7-8 NA ASSLATANQPQH
TRBV6-5 NA ASSYDSSSGANVLT
TRBV11-3 once ASSKAGTYGYT
TRBV6-1 NA ASSERFGQGY
TRBV7-2 few ASSPTGTRGAGELF
TRBV29-1 NA SVDHGQGIEAF
TRBV2 NA ASTQTGGNQPQH
TRBV2 NA ARPPQGRLVGELF
TRBV9 NA ASSVGASGYTDTQY
TRBV7-2 NA ASSWGFTDTQY
TRBV6-1 once ASSASWTASNYGYT
TRBV20-1 NA SASKTGGEGYT
TRBV6-2/TRBV6-3 few ASSYRKARSYEQY
TRBV10-3 NA AIMSGQGAEAF
TRBV5-6 NA AKLPRTGIYGYT
TRBV2 once ASSYRNTGELF
TRBV30 NA AWSLTPGQGGRGYGYT
TRBV27 NA ASSREGQFYGYT
TRBV28 NA ASSLISRGGDGYT
TRBV2 NA ARGRDRGPSLPYEQY
TRBV24-1 NA ATSDPGTGGYEQY
TRBV19 NA ASRGQAYEQY
TRBV2 NA ASSEVGGWQPQH
TRBV13 once ASSLNAVDGYT
TRBV19 NA ASSMGPESNQPQH
TRBV2 NA ASSDLPRLAYNEQF
TRBV28 NA ASSPIGAANYGYT
TRBV13 NA ASSLGQRYDGYT
TRBV7-3 NA ASGTGTGHGYT
TRBV5-8 NA ASSFDRYSGNTIY
TRBV6-1 NA ASSDPSREVQY
TRBV5-1 NA ASSERTGGNYEQY
TRBV7-3 NA ASSSDRVSTEAF
TRBV6-5 NA ASRRQGGTEAF
TRBV7-8 NA ASSFQTGVLLKLF
TRBV19 NA ASSWRPGLAGGETQY
TRBV7-9 NA ASSYSQGSSGNTIY
TRBV24-1 NA ATSDGTGIVGTQY
TRBV5-4 NA ASSPGGLGTNVKAF
TRBV7-2 few ASSLGSGNYGYT
TRBV10-3 NA ARVLAGGRKTGELF
TRBV7-9 NA ASSPGRGLAGTTGELF
TRBV14 NA ASSLRTGTGEQY